This entry features one TCR beta chain sequence. Its specificity is not known. The sample belongs to a study of OX40 agonist ivuxolimab in advanced cancers. Study background: Prior anti-PD-1, anti-PD-L1 or anti-CTLA-4 therapy was allowed; 40% had some. General observations from the study: The study did not work out the antigen specificity of the expanded peripheral T cells. Dosing at 0.1 to 3.0 mg/kg was accompanied by clonal expansion of CD4+ and CD8+ blood T cells by week 6.

Measured with immunoSEQ multiplex PCR; TCRdb has only the in-frame clones, and not every one. The top ten clones hold about 4% of a sample with about 79,000 clones, 70% to 85% of them seen once. The CDR3 totals 15 residues. Germline-derived CDR1 and CDR2 are SGHNT and YYREEE (reference sequence). V gave up 0 bases and J gave up 5 bases; unmatched junction bases: 4. The chain joins TRBV5-4 to TRBJ2-3; TRBD1 matches 9 bases. This specimen consisted of CD4+ or CD8+ T cells sorted from blood, obtained in a trial of the OX40 agonist ivuxolimab. This TCR was recovered from an adult with an advanced solid tumor such as melanoma, head and neck, liver or kidney cancer. CDR3 sequence: CASSLAGQGQDTQYF. CDR3 sequence (DNA): TGTGCCAGCAGCTTGGCGGGACAGGGTCAAGATACGCAGTATTTT.